The subject of this entry is one T cell receptor beta chain. Its antigen is not identified. The data were obtained in a study of cytomegalovirus exposure and HLA in healthy donors. Study information: Genotyping showed 81% of about 370 donors falling in the Caucasian-associated ancestry cluster. Whole-study findings and limits: Previously analyzed data showed that most TCR beta V segments were productive at a frequency of about 87% or about 30%. Among the sequence variants, a highly shared cluster was likely an artifact of sequencing. The study carried out a later analysis of TCR beta sequences. It associated around 17,000 of them with specific HLA alleles at a false discovery rate of 0.05.

V gave up 5 bases and J gave up 0 bases, with 14 bases separating them. In germline, CDR1 is LNHDA, CDR2 SQIVND (reference sequence). The length of the CDR3 is 17 residues. Use of 60 Vbeta and 13 Jbeta primers characterized the PCR. Method: immunoSEQ multiplex PCR; TCRdb's copy keeps in-frame clones and lacks some. This sample has about 170,000 clones, with about 81% found just once. The source material was PBMCs. The receptor comes from a girl aged 2-15 years in good health and CMV-seropositive. The V gene is TRBV19, the J gene TRBJ2-6; possible D gene TRBD2, 6 bases. In nucleotides, the CDR3 is TGTGCCAGTAGTTGGAGGGGTTTCCCCTCTGGGGCCAACGTCCTGACTTTC. It translates to CASSWRGFPSGANVLTF. Filled out from reference TRBV19 and TRBJ2-6, the complete variable domain reads DGGITQSPKYLFRKEGQNVTLSCEQNLNHDAMYWYRQDPGQGLRLIYYSQIVNDFQKGDIAEGYSVSREKKESFPLTVTSAQKNPTAFYLCASSWRGFPSGANVLTFGAGSRLTVL.